The source of this TCR beta chain is a study of T cell changes during pregnancy in multiple sclerosis. The repertoire was sequenced with immunoSEQ multiplex PCR; TCRdb's copy has only in-frame clones and lacks some. The table shows tens of thousands of clones, with 80% to 90% occurring only once. The V and J ends lost 3 bases and 2 bases respectively, with 12 bases between them. The CDR3 consists of 14 residues. Germline V gene sequence: CDR1 GTSNPN, CDR2 SVGIG (reference sequence). The specimen was CD4+ T cells from peripheral blood mononuclear cells, collected in the first trimester of pregnancy. The sequence was obtained from a female donor with multiple sclerosis, enrolled in a pregnancy study. The genes are TRBV30 and TRBJ2-3; a weak D match, TRBD2 (5 bases). CDR3 sequence: CAWRKTTITDTQYF. The CDR3 DNA reads as TGTGCCTGGAGAAAGACTACCATCACAGATACGCAGTATTTT. The full variable domain, with the rest looked up from reference TRBV30 and TRBJ2-3, is SQTIHQWPATLVQPVGSPLSLECTVEGTSNPNLYWYRQAAGRGLQLLFYSVGIGQISSEVPQNLSASRPQDRQFILSSKKLLLSDSGFYLCAWRKTTITDTQYFGPGTRLTVL.